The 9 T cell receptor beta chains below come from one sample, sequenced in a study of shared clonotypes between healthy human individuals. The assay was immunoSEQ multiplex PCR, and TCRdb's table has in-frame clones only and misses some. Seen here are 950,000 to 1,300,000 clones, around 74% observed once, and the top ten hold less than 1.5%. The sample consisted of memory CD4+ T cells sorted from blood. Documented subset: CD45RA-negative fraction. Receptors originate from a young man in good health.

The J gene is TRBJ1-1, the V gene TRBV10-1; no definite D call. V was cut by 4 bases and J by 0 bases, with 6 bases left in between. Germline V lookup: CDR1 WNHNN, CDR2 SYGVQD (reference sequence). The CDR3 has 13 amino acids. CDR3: CASSGRMNTEAFF. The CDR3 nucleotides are TGCGCCAGCAGTGGACGGATGAACACTGAAGCTTTCTTT.

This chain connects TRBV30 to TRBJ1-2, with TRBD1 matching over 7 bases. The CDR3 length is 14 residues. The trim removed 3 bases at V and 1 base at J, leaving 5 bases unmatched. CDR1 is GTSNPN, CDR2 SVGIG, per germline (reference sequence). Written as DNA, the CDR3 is TGTGCCTGGAGCGAAAACAGGGGTAACTATGGCTACACCTTC. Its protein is CAWSENRGNYGYTF. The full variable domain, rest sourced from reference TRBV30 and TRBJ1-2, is SQTIHQWPATLVQPVGSPLSLECTVEGTSNPNLYWYRQAAGRGLQLLFYSVGIGQISSEVPQNLSASRPQDRQFILSSKKLLLSDSGFYLCAWSENRGNYGYTFGSGTRLTVV.

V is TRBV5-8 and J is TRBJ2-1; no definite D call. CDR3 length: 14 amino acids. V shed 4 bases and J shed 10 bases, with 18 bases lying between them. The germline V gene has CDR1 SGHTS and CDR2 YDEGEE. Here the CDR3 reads CASSHKSGVPEQFF. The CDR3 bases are TGTGCCAGCAGCCACAAAAGTGGCGTGCCCGAGCAGTTCTTC.

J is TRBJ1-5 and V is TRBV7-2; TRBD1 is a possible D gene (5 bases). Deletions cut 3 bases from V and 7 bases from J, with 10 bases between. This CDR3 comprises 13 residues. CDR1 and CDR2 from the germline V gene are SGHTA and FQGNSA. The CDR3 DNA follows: TGTGCCAGCAGCTTCCAGGGAAAGCAGCCCCAGCATTTT. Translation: CASSFQGKQPQHF. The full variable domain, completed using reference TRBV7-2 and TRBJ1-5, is GAGVSQSPSNKVTEKGKDVELRCDPISGHTALYWYRQSLGQGLEFLIYFQGNSAPDKSGLPSDRFSAERTGGSVSTLTIQRTQQEDSAVYLCASSFQGKQPQHFGDGTRLSIL.

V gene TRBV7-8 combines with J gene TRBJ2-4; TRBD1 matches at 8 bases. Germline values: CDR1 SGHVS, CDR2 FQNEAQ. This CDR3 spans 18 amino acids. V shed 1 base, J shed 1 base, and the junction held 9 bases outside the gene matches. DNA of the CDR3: TGTGCCAGCAGCTTAGAGTCCCCGCAGGGGGCTGCCAAAAACATTCAGTACTTC. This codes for CASSLESPQGAAKNIQYF.

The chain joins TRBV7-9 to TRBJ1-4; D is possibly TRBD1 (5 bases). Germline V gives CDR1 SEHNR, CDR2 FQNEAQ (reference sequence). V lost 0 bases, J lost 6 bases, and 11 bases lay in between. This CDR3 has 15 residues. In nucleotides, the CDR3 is TGTGCCAGCAGCTTAGCGCACGGGGGGGATGAAAAACTGTTTTTT. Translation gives CASSLAHGGDEKLFF.

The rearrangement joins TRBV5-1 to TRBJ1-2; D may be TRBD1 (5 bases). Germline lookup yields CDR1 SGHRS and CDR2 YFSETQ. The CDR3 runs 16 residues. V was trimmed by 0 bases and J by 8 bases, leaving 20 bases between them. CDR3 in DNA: TGCGCCAGCAGCTTGGACGCAGGGAGCACCCGAGCCGGCTACACCTTC. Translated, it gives CASSLDAGSTRAGYTF.

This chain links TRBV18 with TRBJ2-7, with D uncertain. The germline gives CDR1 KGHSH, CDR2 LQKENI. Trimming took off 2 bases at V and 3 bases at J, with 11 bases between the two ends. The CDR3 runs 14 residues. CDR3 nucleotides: TGTGCCAGCTCACCAGCGAGTAAGGACTACGAGCAGTACTTC. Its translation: CASSPASKDYEQYF.

CDR3 DNA: TGCGCCAGCAGCCGAGAAATCAGCGGGAAGCAGTTCTTC. It yields the protein CASSREISGKQFF. This chain connects TRBV5-1 to TRBJ2-1; 7 bases line up with TRBD2. This CDR3 is 13 amino acids long. V trimming: 4 bases; J trimming: 11 bases; junction bases outside the gene matches: 9. Germline V gene sequence: CDR1 SGHRS, CDR2 YFSETQ.